This T cell receptor beta chain was recovered during a study of CD8 T cells in ankylosing spondylitis. Making use of molecular barcodes, quantitative 5'-RACE generated TCR beta libraries. TCRdb re-analysed the 5' RACE reads in MiXCR, keeping a single row per CDR3 protein. The profile shows more than 400,000 distinct CDR3 sequences, approximately 5% of them singletons. Germline assignment: CDR1 SQVTM and CDR2 ANQGSEA. The CDR3 totals 17 residues. V lost 6 bases, J lost 0 bases, and 21 bases lay in between. This clonotype was counted many times. What it recognizes is unknown. General study results and limits: Ankylosing spondylitis blood seemed to carry a telltale TCR beta motif made of several highly homologous variants.

The rearrangement uses TRBV29-1 and TRBJ2-1; possible D gene TRBD2, 6 bases. Sample: blood, either unsorted or a sorted T cell fraction (not recorded which). The sequence came from a male donor with ankylosing spondylitis. DNA of the CDR3: TGCAGCGTCGTTCTGGGGCGGGATAGAGGCTCCTACAATGAGCAGTTCTTC. Translation gives CSVVLGRDRGSYNEQFF.